The 24 T cell receptor beta chains below all came from one sample that was sequenced in a study of blood T cells in healthy people across ages. The second PCR ran roughly 7 to 11 cycles with a sample-barcoded 5' primer and J-beta primers. TCRdb re-called the 5' RACE reads with MiXCR, one entry per CDR3 protein. The profile covers fewer than 2,000,000 distinct CDR3 sequences, with almost 35% appearing a single time and around 11% taken by the ten largest. The sequenced sample was blood. The origin of the receptors is a woman in her thirties in good health.

This clonotype appeared a few times. The chain couples TRBV28 to TRBJ2-1, with 11 bases matching TRBD2. Germline CDR1 reads MDHEN; CDR2 reads SYDVKM. The CDR3 runs 17 residues. The junction had 15 bases not matched to a gene; V was cut back by 7 bases and J by 7 bases. CDR3 sequence: CASTPDSGRAGLNEQFF. The DNA for the CDR3 is TGTGCCAGCACCCCGGATAGCGGGAGGGCCGGTTTGAATGAGCAGTTCTTC.

V gene TRBV28 combines with J gene TRBJ2-1, with 7 positions matching TRBD1. Trimming cost V 6 bases and J 2 bases; bases outside gene matches: 10. CDR1 and CDR2 from the germline V gene are MDHEN and SYDVKM. CDR3 length: 16 amino acids. Here the CDR3 reads CASSSPGTVAYNEQFF. CDR3 nucleotide sequence: TGTGCCAGCAGCAGTCCCGGGACAGTTGCCTACAATGAGCAGTTCTTC.

This clonotype was counted a single time. CDR3 nucleotides: TGTGCCAGCAGAGTTAGCGGGCCGCCCGAGCAGTACTTC. Translating it yields CASRVSGPPEQYF. V gene TRBV2 combines with J gene TRBJ2-7; 7 positions agree with TRBD2. Germline CDR1 reads SNHLY; CDR2 reads FYNNEI. Trimming took 6 bases from V and 6 from J; bases not matched to a gene: 8. The CDR3 contains 13 residues.

The chain has TRBV28 and TRBJ1-4, with 8 bases fitting TRBD1. CDR1 is MDHEN, CDR2 SYDVKM, per germline. The CDR3 totals 16 residues. V lost 5 bases, J lost 8 bases, and 13 bases stayed unmatched. Here the CDR3 DNA reads TGTGCCAGCAGTGGGGACAGGCCAAAGAACCGGGAAAAACTGTTTTTT. Its protein product is CASSGDRPKNREKLFF.

The CDR3 spells CAIRQGAGGAADTQYF. The DNA of the CDR3 is TGTGCCATCAGACAGGGTGCGGGGGGTGCGGCAGATACGCAGTATTTT. The gene calls are TRBV10-3 and TRBJ2-3, with 8 bases identical to TRBD2. The CDR3 is 16 residues long. Germline V gives CDR1 ENHRY, CDR2 SYGVKD. The V and J ends lost 6 bases and 4 bases, in that order; junction bases with no gene match: 12.

The chain uses TRBV6-1 and TRBJ1-1; unclear D gene. CDR1 and CDR2 from the germline V gene are MNHNS and SASEGT. Trimming removed 6 bases at V and 4 bases at J, with 18 bases between. This CDR3 is 15 amino acids long. The CDR3, as DNA: TGTGCCAGCAGGGAGGTGGAGCTCGGGAGCACTGAAGCTTTCTTT. Translating gives CASREVELGSTEAFF.

The CDR3 protein is CASSQDRSAYEQYF. CDR3 nucleotides: TGCGCCAGCAGCCAGGACAGGTCAGCCTACGAGCAGTACTTC. The V and J genes are TRBV4-1 and TRBJ2-7; the match to TRBD1 covers 7 bases. The germline V gene has CDR1 MGHRA and CDR2 YSYEKL. With 3 bases clipped from V and 2 bases from J, the junction kept 4 bases outside the gene matches. CDR3 length equals 14 residues.

CDR3 in DNA: TGTGCCTGGAGTGTACTAGGTTCACCCCTCCACTTT. Translating it yields CAWSVLGSPLHF. The rearrangement links TRBV30 to TRBJ1-6, with D uncertain. This CDR3 comprises 12 residues. V gave up 0 bases and J gave up 9 bases, with 6 bases separating them. Germline V lookup: CDR1 GTSNPN, CDR2 SVGIG (reference sequence). Full variable domain (remainder filled in from reference TRBV30 and TRBJ1-6): SQTIHQWPATLVQPVGSPLSLECTVEGTSNPNLYWYRQAAGRGLQLLFYSVGIGQISSEVPQNLSASRPQDRQFILSSKKLLLSDSGFYLCAWSVLGSPLHFGNGTRLTVT.

This clonotype was seen only a few times. The chain joins TRBV19 to TRBJ2-7; maybe TRBD1 (5 bases). Trimming cost V 3 bases and J 3 bases, with 12 bases left between them. Germline CDR1 reads LNHDA; CDR2 reads SQIVND (reference sequence). There are 14 residues in the CDR3. CDR3 coding DNA: TGTGCCAGTAGTATTGGAAGGGGAAGCTACGAGCAGTACTTC. It codes for CASSIGRGSYEQYF.

V gene TRBV6-1 combines with J gene TRBJ2-7, with a possible D match to TRBD1 (6 bases). CDR1 and CDR2 (germline): MNHNS, SASEGT. Trimming pared 2 bases from V and 1 base from J, leaving 12 bases between. The CDR3 totals 15 residues. CDR3 residues: CASSEWAGASYEQYF. CDR3 nucleotide sequence: TGTGCCAGCAGTGAATGGGCAGGGGCGTCCTACGAGCAGTACTTC.

The genes are TRBV29-1 and TRBJ2-4, with 12 bases that match TRBD1. The end of the DNA aligns better with TRBJ2-7, so the J call may be wrong. Looked up from germline, CDR1 is SQVTM and CDR2 is ANQGSEA. The CDR3 sequence is 14 residues long. CDR3 loop: CSVQGTGGAYEQYF. The CDR3 DNA follows: TGCAGCGTCCAAGGGACAGGGGGCGCCTACGAGCAGTACTTC.

The table lists this clonotype with a few counts. The rearrangement uses TRBV5-1 and TRBJ2-1; weak D call: TRBD2 (6 bases). Germline lookup yields CDR1 SGHRS and CDR2 YFSETQ. V lost 4 bases and J 8 bases, leaving 13 bases between the germline ends. The CDR3 is made up of 13 amino acids. The CDR3 DNA follows: TGCGCCAGCAGCCTGACTAGTAAGGATGAGCAGTTCTTC. Its translation: CASSLTSKDEQFF.

This chain links TRBV13 with TRBJ2-5; 11 bases map to TRBD2. Germline CDR1 PRHDT, CDR2 FYEKMQ (reference sequence). The CDR3 spans 16 residues. V lost 4 bases, J lost 5 bases, and 9 bases stayed unmatched. Here the CDR3 reads CASSSTGLAAEETQYF. CDR3 nucleotides: TGTGCCAGCAGCTCGACGGGACTAGCGGCCGAGGAGACCCAGTACTTC.

This chain joins TRBV2 and TRBJ2-7, with a weak D call TRBD1 (6 bases). This CDR3 spans 15 amino acids. V was clipped by 9 bases and J by 0 bases, with 18 bases between them. In germline, CDR1 is SNHLY, CDR2 FYNNEI. CDR3 protein: CASPSSTGSSYEQYF. CDR3 in DNA: TGTGCCAGTCCCTCGTCAACAGGGAGCTCCTACGAGCAGTACTTC. Full variable domain (remainder filled in from reference TRBV2 and TRBJ2-7): EPEVTQTPSHQVTQMGQEVILRCVPISNHLYFYWYRQILGQKVEFLVSFYNNEISEKSEIFDDQFSVERPDGSNFTLKIRSTKLEDSAMYFCASPSSTGSSYEQYFGPGTRLTVT.

This clonotype was detected ten times or more. The V gene is TRBV27, the J gene TRBJ2-1, with 7 bases that match TRBD2. The junction had 14 bases not matched to a gene; V was cut back by 3 bases and J by 9 bases. CDR3 size: 16 residues. The V gene's germline CDR1 is MNHEY and CDR2 SMNVEV (reference sequence). The CDR3 loop reads CASSFKAGIAGGEQFF. CDR3 bases: TGTGCCAGCAGTTTTAAAGCGGGAATCGCTGGCGGTGAGCAGTTCTTC.

This clonotype was counted between two and nine times. The chain couples TRBV3-1 to TRBJ2-7; the D gene is possibly TRBD1 (6 bases). Germline V lookup: CDR1 LGHDT, CDR2 YNNKEL (reference sequence). The CDR3 has 16 residues. V dropped 3 bases and J dropped 3 bases, with 18 bases sitting between them. The CDR3, as DNA: TGTGCCAGCAGCCACCCACCGGGACACCTTATCTACGAGCAGTACTTC. Its translation: CASSHPPGHLIYEQYF.

This chain joins TRBV12-3 or TRBV12-4 and TRBJ1-1, with D perhaps matching TRBD1 (5 bases). The CDR3 extends over 15 amino acids. V shed 5 bases and J shed 5 bases, with 18 bases lying between them. CDR3 in amino acids: CASSPGLAMRTEAFF. The CDR3 coding sequence is TGTGCCAGCAGTCCGGGACTCGCCATGAGGACTGAAGCTTTCTTT.

This chain uses TRBV10-3 with TRBJ2-7; 10 positions match TRBD1. This CDR3 has 14 amino acids. The V and J ends lost 4 bases and 5 bases, in that order; junction bases with no gene match: 5. Germline V gives CDR1 ENHRY, CDR2 SYGVKD. The CDR3 sequence: CAISVGTGADEQYF. The CDR3, as DNA: TGTGCCATCAGTGTAGGGACAGGGGCCGACGAGCAGTACTTC.

This clonotype was detected a few times. The rearrangement links TRBV6-2 or TRBV6-3 to TRBJ2-7; weak D call: TRBD1 (5 bases). Trimming left V 7 bases short and J 2 bases short, with 12 bases between. The CDR3 loop spans 13 amino acids. In germline, CDR1 is MNHEY, CDR2 SVGEGT. The CDR3 DNA reads as TGTGCCAGCACGGACACAATCACCTACGAGCAGTACTTC. This encodes CASTDTITYEQYF.

The chain couples TRBV20-1 to TRBJ2-1, with 8 bases fitting TRBD2. CDR1 DFQATT and CDR2 SNEGSKA come from the germline V gene (reference sequence). Trimming at V came to 3 bases and at J to 5 bases, leaving 9 bases not matched to a gene. The CDR3 runs 15 residues. CDR3 nucleotide sequence: TGCAGTGCTAGTGGCTCTATAGCGGGGAACAATGAGCAGTTCTTC. Protein: CSASGSIAGNNEQFF.

There are many counts of this clonotype. J is TRBJ2-7 and V is TRBV20-1, with 7 bases fitting TRBD1. The CDR3 sequence is 13 residues long. Trimming cost V 5 bases and J 5 bases; bases outside gene matches: 9. In germline, CDR1 is DFQATT, CDR2 SNEGSKA (reference sequence). The CDR3 reads CSALDRVGDEQYF. In nucleotides, the CDR3 is TGCAGTGCTCTTGACAGGGTAGGAGACGAGCAGTACTTC.

The DNA for the CDR3 is TGTGCCAGCAGTTTAGCGCTCAGCACCGGGGAGCTGTTTTTT. Protein sequence: CASSLALSTGELFF. J is TRBJ2-2 and V is TRBV12-3 or TRBV12-4; D gene unclear. The CDR3 contains 14 residues. The germline V and J ends were trimmed by 0 bases and 4 bases, with 6 bases remaining between them.

The rearrangement uses TRBV5-5 and TRBJ1-6; 10 bases line up with TRBD1. CDR3 length: 16 amino acids. With V trimmed by 4 bases and J by 7 bases, 8 bases remained unmatched. The V gene's germline CDR1 is SGHKS and CDR2 YYEKEE (reference sequence). The CDR3 DNA reads as TGTGCCAGCAGCCCCTGGGACAGGGGATGGAATTCACCCCTCCACTTT. Its protein product is CASSPWDRGWNSPLHF.

This chain joins TRBV29-1 and TRBJ2-3, with 12 positions matching TRBD2. This CDR3 has 15 residues. Per germline, CDR1 SQVTM and CDR2 ANQGSEA. J lost 7 bases, V lost 7 bases, and 12 bases had no gene match. The CDR3 loop reads CSALGLAGNGNTQYF. Written as DNA, the CDR3 is TGCAGCGCCCTAGGACTAGCGGGAAATGGAAATACGCAGTATTTT.